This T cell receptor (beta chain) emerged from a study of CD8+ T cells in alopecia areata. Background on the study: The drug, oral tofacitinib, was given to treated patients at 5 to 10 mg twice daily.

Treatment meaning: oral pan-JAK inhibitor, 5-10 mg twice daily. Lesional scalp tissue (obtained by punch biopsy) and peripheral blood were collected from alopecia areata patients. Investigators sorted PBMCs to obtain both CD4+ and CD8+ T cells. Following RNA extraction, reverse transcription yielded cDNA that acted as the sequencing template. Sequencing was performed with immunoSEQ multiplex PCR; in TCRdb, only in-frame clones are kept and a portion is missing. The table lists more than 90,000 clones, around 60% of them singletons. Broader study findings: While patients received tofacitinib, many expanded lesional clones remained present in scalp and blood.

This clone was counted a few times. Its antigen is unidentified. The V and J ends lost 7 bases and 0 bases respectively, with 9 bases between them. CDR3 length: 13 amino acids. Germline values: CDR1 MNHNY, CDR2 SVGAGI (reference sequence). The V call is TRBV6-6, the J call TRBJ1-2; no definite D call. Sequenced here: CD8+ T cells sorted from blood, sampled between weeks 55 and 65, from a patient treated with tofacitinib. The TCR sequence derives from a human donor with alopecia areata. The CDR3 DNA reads TGTGCCAGCACATTTACAGCTAACTATGGCTACACCTTC. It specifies CASTFTANYGYTF.